This T cell receptor beta chain comes out of a study of blood T cells in healthy people across ages. Germline assignment: CDR1 SGHTA and CDR2 FQGNSA. V lost 5 bases and J 5 bases, leaving 21 bases between the germline ends. The length of the CDR3 is 17 residues. Primers used in a second PCR of about 6 to 11 cycles were a sample-barcoded 5' primer and a J-beta primer mix. The study obtained at least 2.5 million CDR3-containing paired-end reads from every sample. One entry per CDR3 protein results from TCRdb running MiXCR on the 5' RACE reads. The sample contains 750,000 to 950,000 distinct CDR3 sequences, just under 30% of which appear only once. These data were also reused for a study on T cells of mothers and their children. According to that study: Three healthy Caucasian mothers gave samples, and so did their six children. A second PCR was performed with the M1S primer. This primer added sample barcodes and 2-4 random nucleotides. Overlap ran slightly, non-significantly higher for related than unrelated mother-child pairs.

This TCR derives from a woman aged 40-49 years in good health. This chain links TRBV7-2 with TRBJ2-2; D might be TRBD2 (6 bases). The specimen was blood. This CDR3 reads CASSKGGDGPRTGELFF. The CDR3 DNA sequence: TGTGCCAGCAGCAAGGGCGGGGATGGGCCGAGGACCGGGGAGCTGTTTTTT.